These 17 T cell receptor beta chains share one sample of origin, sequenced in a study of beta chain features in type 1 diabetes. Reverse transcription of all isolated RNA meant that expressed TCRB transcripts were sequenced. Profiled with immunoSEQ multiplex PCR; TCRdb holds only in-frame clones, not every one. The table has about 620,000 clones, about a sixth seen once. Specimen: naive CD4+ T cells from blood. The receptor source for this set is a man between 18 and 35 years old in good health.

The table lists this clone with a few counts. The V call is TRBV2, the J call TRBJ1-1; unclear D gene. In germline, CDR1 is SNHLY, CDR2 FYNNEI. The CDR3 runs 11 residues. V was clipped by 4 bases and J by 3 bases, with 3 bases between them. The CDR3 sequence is CASSAYTEAFF. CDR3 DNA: TGTGCCAGCAGTGCTTACACTGAAGCTTTCTTT.

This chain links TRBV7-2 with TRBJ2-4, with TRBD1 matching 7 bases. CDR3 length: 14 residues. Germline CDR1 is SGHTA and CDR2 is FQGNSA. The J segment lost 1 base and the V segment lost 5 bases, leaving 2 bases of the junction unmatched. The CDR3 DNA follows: TGTGCCAGCAGCCAGACAGGGGCCAAAAACATTCAGTACTTC. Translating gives CASSQTGAKNIQYF. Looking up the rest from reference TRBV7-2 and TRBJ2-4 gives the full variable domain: GAGVSQSPSNKVTEKGKDVELRCDPISGHTALYWYRQSLGQGLEFLIYFQGNSAPDKSGLPSDRFSAERTGGSVSTLTIQRTQQEDSAVYLCASSQTGAKNIQYFGAGTRLSVL.

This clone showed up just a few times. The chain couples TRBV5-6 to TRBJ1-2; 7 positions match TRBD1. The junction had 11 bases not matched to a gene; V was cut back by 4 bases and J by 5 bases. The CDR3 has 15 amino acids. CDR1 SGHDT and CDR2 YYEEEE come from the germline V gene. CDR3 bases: TGTGCCAGCAGCGTTACAGGGGAGAGTGGATATGGCTACACCTTC. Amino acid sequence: CASSVTGESGYGYTF.

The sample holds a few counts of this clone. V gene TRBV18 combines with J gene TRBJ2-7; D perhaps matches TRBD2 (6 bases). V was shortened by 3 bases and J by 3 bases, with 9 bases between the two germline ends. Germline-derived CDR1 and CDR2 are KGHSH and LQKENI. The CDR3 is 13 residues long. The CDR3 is CASSPGLGYEQYF. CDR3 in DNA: TGTGCCAGCTCACCGGGACTCGGCTACGAGCAGTACTTC. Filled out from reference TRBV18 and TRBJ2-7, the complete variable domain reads NAGVMQNPRHLVRRRGQEARLRCSPMKGHSHVYWYRQLPEEGLKFMVYLQKENIIDESGMPKERFSAEFPKEGPSILRIQQVVRGDSAAYFCASSPGLGYEQYFGPGTRLTVT.

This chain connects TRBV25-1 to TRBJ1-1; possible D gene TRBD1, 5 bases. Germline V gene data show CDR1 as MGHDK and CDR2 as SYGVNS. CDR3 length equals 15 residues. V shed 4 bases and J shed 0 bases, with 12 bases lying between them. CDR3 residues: CASSGSRGLNTEAFF. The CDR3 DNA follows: TGTGCCAGCAGTGGCTCCCGGGGACTGAACACTGAAGCTTTCTTT. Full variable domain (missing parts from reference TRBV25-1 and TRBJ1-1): EADIYQTPRYLVIGTGKKITLECSQTMGHDKMYWYQQDPGMELHLIHYSYGVNSTEKGDLSSESTVSRIRTEHFPLTLESARPSHTSQYLCASSGSRGLNTEAFFGQGTRLTVV.

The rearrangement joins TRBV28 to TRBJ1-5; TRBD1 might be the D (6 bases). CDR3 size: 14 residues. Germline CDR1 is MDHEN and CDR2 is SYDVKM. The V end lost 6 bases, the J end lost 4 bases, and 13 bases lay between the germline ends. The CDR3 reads CASRQQGRNQPQHF. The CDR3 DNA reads TGTGCCAGCAGGCAACAGGGACGGAATCAGCCCCAGCATTTT.

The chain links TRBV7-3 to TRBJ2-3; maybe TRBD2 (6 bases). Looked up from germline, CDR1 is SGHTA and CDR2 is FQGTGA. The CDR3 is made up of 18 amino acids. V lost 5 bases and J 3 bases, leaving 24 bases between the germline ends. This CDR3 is CASSPRNLLGGRTDTQYF. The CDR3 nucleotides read TGTGCCAGCAGCCCTCGAAACCTTCTGGGAGGCAGGACAGATACGCAGTATTTT.

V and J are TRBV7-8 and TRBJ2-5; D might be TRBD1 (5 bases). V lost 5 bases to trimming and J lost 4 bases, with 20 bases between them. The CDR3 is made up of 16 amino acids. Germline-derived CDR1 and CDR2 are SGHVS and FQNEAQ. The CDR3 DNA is TGTGCCAGCAGCCGGCTGGCTGGGGCGACCGGAGAGACCCAGTACTTC. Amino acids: CASSRLAGATGETQYF.

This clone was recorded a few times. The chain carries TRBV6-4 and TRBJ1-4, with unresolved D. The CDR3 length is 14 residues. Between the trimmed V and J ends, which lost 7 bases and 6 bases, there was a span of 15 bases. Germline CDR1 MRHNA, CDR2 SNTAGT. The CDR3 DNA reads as TGTGCCAGCAAGAGGGATCCTGACCATGAAAAACTGTTTTTT. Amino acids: CASKRDPDHEKLFF.

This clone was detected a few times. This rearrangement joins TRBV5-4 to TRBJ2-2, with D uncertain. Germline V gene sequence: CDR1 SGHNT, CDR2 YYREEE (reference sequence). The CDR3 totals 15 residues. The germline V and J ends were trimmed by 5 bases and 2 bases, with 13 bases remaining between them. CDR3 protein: CASSRADTNTGELFF. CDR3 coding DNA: TGTGCCAGCAGTCGGGCAGATACTAACACCGGGGAGCTGTTTTTT. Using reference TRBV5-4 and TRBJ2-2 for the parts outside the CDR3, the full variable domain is ETGVTQSPTHLIKTRGQQVTLRCSSQSGHNTVSWYQQALGQGPQFIFQYYREEENGRGNFPPRFSGLQFPNYSSELNVNALELDDSALYLCASSRADTNTGELFFGEGSRLTVL.

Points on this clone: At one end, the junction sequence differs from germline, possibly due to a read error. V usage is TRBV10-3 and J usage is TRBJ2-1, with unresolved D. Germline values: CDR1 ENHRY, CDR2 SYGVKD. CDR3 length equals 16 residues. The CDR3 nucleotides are TGTGCCAGCAGTTACCGGAGTACTCCCCAACACAATGAGCAGTTCTTC. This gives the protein CASSYRSTPQHNEQFF.

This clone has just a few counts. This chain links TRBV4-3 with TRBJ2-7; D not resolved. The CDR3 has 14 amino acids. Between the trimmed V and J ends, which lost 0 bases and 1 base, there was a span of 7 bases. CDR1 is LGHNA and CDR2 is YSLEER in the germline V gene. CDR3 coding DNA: TGCGCCAGCAGCCAAGATTCCAGTTCCTACGAGCAGTACTTC. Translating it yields CASSQDSSSYEQYF.

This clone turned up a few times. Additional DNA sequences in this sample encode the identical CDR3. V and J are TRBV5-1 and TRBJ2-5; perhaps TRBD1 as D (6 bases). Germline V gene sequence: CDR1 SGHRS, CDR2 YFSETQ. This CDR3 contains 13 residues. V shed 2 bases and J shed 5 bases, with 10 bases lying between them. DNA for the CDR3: TGCGCCAGCAGCTTTCAGGGGTCGGAGACCCAGTACTTC. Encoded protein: CASSFQGSETQYF. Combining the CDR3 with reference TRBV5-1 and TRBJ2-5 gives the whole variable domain KAGVTQTPRYLIKTRGQQVTLSCSPISGHRSVSWYQQTPGQGLQFLFEYFSETQRNKGNFPGRFSGRQFSNSRSEMNVSTLELGDSALYLCASSFQGSETQYFGPGTRLLVL.

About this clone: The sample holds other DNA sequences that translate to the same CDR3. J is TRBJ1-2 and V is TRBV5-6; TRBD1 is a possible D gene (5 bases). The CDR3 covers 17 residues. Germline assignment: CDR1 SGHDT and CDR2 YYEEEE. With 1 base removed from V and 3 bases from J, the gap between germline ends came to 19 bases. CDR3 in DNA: TGTGCCAGCAGCTTGCGTGGGACGTCCGAGAGGGACTATGGCTACACCTTC. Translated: CASSLRGTSERDYGYTF.

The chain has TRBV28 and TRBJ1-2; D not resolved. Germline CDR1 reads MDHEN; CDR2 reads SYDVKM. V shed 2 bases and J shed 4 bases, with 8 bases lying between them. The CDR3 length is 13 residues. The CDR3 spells CASSLSGGYGYTF. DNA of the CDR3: TGTGCCAGCAGTTTAAGCGGCGGCTATGGCTACACCTTC.

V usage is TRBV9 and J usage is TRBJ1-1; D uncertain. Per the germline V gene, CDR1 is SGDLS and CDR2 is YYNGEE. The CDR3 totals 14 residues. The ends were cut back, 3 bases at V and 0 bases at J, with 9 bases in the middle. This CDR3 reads CASSAGPLNTEAFF. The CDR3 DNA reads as TGTGCCAGCAGCGCTGGCCCTTTGAACACTGAAGCTTTCTTT. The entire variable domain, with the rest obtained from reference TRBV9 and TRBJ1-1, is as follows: DSGVTQTPKHLITATGQRVTLRCSPRSGDLSVYWYQQSLDQGLQFLIQYYNGEERAKGNILERFSAQQFPDLHSELNLSSLELGDSALYFCASSAGPLNTEAFFGQGTRLTVV.

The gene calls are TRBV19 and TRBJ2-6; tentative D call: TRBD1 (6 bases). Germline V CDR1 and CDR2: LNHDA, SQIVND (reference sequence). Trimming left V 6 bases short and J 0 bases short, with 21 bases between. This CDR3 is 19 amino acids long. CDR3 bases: TGTGCCAGTAGCCTGATACAGGGCATGGGACACTCTGGGGCCAACGTCCTGACTTTC. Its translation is CASSLIQGMGHSGANVLTF.